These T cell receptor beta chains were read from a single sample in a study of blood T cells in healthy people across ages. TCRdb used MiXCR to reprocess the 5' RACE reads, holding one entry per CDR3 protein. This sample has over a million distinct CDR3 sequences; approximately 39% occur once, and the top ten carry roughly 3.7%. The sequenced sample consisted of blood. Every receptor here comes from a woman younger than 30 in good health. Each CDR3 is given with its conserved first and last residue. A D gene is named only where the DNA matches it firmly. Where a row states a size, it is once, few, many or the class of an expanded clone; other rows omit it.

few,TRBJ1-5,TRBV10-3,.,CAISEQNSNQPQHF,TGTGCCATCAGTGAGCAGAATAGCAATCAGCCCCAGCATTTT
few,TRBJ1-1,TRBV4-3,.,CASSQGKGDTEAFF,TGCGCCAGCAGCCAAGGCAAAGGAGACACTGAAGCTTTCTTT
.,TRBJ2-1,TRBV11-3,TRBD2,CASSLSFRLAGGYNEQFF,TGTGCCAGCAGCTTATCTTTCAGGCTAGCGGGAGGTTACAATGAGCAGTTCTTC
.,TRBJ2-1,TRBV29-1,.,CSVVGNNEQFF,TGCAGCGTTGTGGGGAACAATGAGCAGTTCTTC
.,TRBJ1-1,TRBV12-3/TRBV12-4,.,CASSPDSTPEAFF,TGTGCCAGCAGTCCGGACAGTACTCCTGAAGCTTTCTTT
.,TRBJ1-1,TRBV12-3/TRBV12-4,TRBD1,CASSSVGKGARNTEAFF,TGTGCCAGCAGTTCGGTTGGGAAGGGGGCTCGGAACACTGAAGCTTTCTTT
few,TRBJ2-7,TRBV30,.,CAWGTGHYPYEQYF,TGTGCCTGGGGAACAGGGCACTACCCCTACGAGCAGTACTTC
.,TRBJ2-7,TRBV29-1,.,CSVEEAGRGSYEQYF,TGCAGCGTTGAAGAAGCGGGCAGGGGCTCCTACGAGCAGTACTTC
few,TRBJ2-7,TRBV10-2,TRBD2,CASSDRLAGFSYEQYF,TGCGCCAGCAGTGATCGACTAGCGGGTTTCTCCTACGAGCAGTACTTC
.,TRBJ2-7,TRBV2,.,CASSTTESSYNEQYF,TGTGCCAGCAGCACGACAGAGAGCTCCTACAATGAGCAGTACTTC
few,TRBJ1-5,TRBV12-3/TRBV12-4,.,CASSVQRGNQPQHF,TGTGCCAGCAGCGTACAGAGAGGCAATCAGCCCCAGCATTTT